Each of the 3 T cell receptor beta chains below was sequenced from the same sample in a study of regulatory T cells in long-lasting Graves disease. Arm-PCR with iRepertoire HTBI primers amplified the CDR3 regions for these TCR beta libraries. TCRdb re-analysed the multiplex PCR reads in MiXCR, keeping a single row per CDR3 protein. The sample contains around 450,000 distinct CDR3 sequences, 20% to 25% of which appear only once. Time point specified: persistent/refractory GD, antithyroid drugs over 5 years with positive TRAb. The TCR library was prepared using RNA isolated from PBMCs. Sequences were derived from peripheral blood mononuclear cells (PBMCs), sampled when the disease was refractory, from a patient treated with antithyroid drugs. All receptors derive from a female donor with Graves disease.

This chain connects TRBV3-1 to TRBJ1-1, with D perhaps matching TRBD1 (6 bases). The CDR3 is made up of 15 amino acids. The germline CDR1 and CDR2 sequences are LGHDT and YNNKEL (reference sequence). Trimming cost V 4 bases and J 0 bases, with 12 bases left between them. The CDR3 DNA reads TGTGCCAGCAGCCCCACCAGGGGAATGAACACTGAAGCTTTCTTT. It encodes CASSPTRGMNTEAFF.

This clonotype was seen only a few times. The chain links TRBV7-9 to TRBJ1-4; no firm D call. The CDR3 runs 15 residues. V lost 1 base and J lost 0, with 6 bases in between. Germline assignment: CDR1 SEHNR and CDR2 FQNEAQ (reference sequence). The CDR3 loop is CASSLEEATNEKLFF. CDR3 DNA: TGTGCCAGCAGCTTAGAGGAGGCAACTAATGAAAAACTGTTTTTT.

This clonotype was observed many times. The chain combines TRBV7-2 with TRBJ2-5; a weak D match, TRBD2 (5 bases). V was shortened by 5 bases and J by 0 bases, with 13 bases between the two germline ends. This CDR3 region has 15 residues. Germline V lookup: CDR1 SGHTA, CDR2 FQGNSA. CDR3 sequence reads: CASSPNGDYQETQYF. The DNA for the CDR3 is TGTGCCAGCAGCCCAAACGGGGATTACCAAGAGACCCAGTACTTC.